What follows is one T cell receptor beta chain and its context. This CDR3 has 16 amino acids. Germline-derived CDR1 and CDR2 are MGHRA and YSYEKL. Trimming cost V 2 bases and J 6 bases, with 18 bases left between them. A second PCR of 7 to 11 cycles used a sample-barcoded 5' primer and a J-beta primer mix. No fewer than 3 million CDR3-containing paired-end reads came from each sample. TCRdb re-analysed the 5' RACE reads in MiXCR, keeping a single row per CDR3 protein. The data contain over 1,500,000 distinct CDR3 sequences, 49% of them singletons. The sample is drawn from a study of blood T cells in healthy people across ages. Donors ranged from about 6 to 95 years old and were healthy Caucasians in Russia.

This chain links TRBV4-1 with TRBJ2-3; D tentatively reads TRBD1 or TRBD2 (5 bases each). Sequencing was carried out using blood. The clonotype originates from a woman aged 40 to 49 in good health. The chain's CDR3 is CASSQTGPPAVDTQYF. The CDR3 coding sequence is TGCGCCAGCAGCCAAACGGGACCCCCGGCCGTGGATACGCAGTATTTT.